Below are 20 T cell receptor beta chains sequenced from a single sample in a study of shared clonotypes between healthy human individuals. Sequenced by immunoSEQ multiplex PCR; TCRdb stores in-frame clones only, minus some. Of about 1.4 million clones in the sample, more than 95% are singletons; the top ten hold approximately 1.2%. The sample comprised naive CD4+ T cells sorted from blood. As for subset: CD45RA+ positively selected. Receptors were obtained from a young man in good health.

The CDR3 nucleotides are TGCGCCAGCAGCCCCTTACAGGGGGCGAATGGCTACACCTTC. Its protein product is CASSPLQGANGYTF. The chain combines TRBV5-1 with TRBJ1-2, with 9 bases matching TRBD1. V shed 4 bases, J shed 6 bases, and the junction held 7 bases outside the gene matches. The CDR3 is 14 amino acids. Germline loops: CDR1 SGHRS, CDR2 YFSETQ.

The chain joins TRBV7-2 to TRBJ2-4, with TRBD2 matching 13 bases. This CDR3 comprises 15 residues. Germline CDR1 is SGHTA and CDR2 is FQGNSA. V lost 5 bases and J lost 10; bases outside the gene matches: 8. The CDR3 DNA reads as TGTGCCAGCAGCCTTACCGGGACTAGCGGGAAAATTCAGTACTTC. It specifies CASSLTGTSGKIQYF.

About this clone: The same CDR3 can be traced to other DNA sequences in this sample. The rearrangement uses TRBV7-9 and TRBJ1-1; 10 bases agree with TRBD1. The germline V gene has CDR1 SEHNR and CDR2 FQNEAQ (reference sequence). The CDR3 extends over 13 amino acids. The V gene end was trimmed by 6 bases and the J gene end by 5 bases; junction bases not matched to a gene: 3. CDR3 DNA: TGTGCCAGCAGTGGACAGGGGGGGACTGAAGCTTTCTTT. Translating it yields CASSGQGGTEAFF.

V gene TRBV4-2 combines with J gene TRBJ2-7; 8 positions match TRBD2. Germline CDR1 and CDR2: LGHNA and YNFKEQ. This CDR3 spans 15 amino acids. J lost 3 bases, V lost 1 base, and 5 bases had no gene match. CDR3 sequence: CASSQVGGASYEQYF. The CDR3 region has the DNA TGTGCCAGCAGCCAAGTCGGGGGGGCTAGCTACGAGCAGTACTTC.

V usage is TRBV27 and J usage is TRBJ2-1; 11 positions match TRBD2. This CDR3 spans 15 amino acids. The trim removed 8 bases at V and 2 bases at J, leaving 5 bases unmatched. CDR1 is MNHEY and CDR2 is SMNVEV in the germline V gene (reference sequence). CDR3 in DNA: TGTGCCAGCCGAAAGACTAGCGGGGCCTACAATGAGCAGTTCTTC. Its translation is CASRKTSGAYNEQFF.

The CDR3 coding sequence is TGTGCCAGTAGTACCCGGACAGGGGCCCGGGACACTGAAGCTTTCTTT. Translated, it gives CASSTRTGARDTEAFF. V usage is TRBV19 and J usage is TRBJ1-1; the match to TRBD1 covers 9 bases. Germline V gene data show CDR1 as LNHDA and CDR2 as SQIVND (reference sequence). J was trimmed by 3 bases and V by 4 bases; bases with no gene match: 9. The CDR3 sequence is 16 residues long.

This sequence joins TRBV5-4 and TRBJ2-3; tentatively, D is TRBD1 (5 bases). CDR3 length equals 15 residues. The ends were cut back, 0 bases at V and 4 bases at J, with 12 bases in the middle. Germline assignment: CDR1 SGHNT and CDR2 YYREEE (reference sequence). The CDR3 DNA sequence: TGTGCCAGCAGCTTGGAACTCAGCAGGGCAGATACGCAGTATTTT. Translated: CASSLELSRADTQYF.

The chain combines TRBV9 with TRBJ2-3, with no clear D. Per the germline V gene, CDR1 is SGDLS and CDR2 is YYNGEE. V lost 0 bases and J 6 bases, leaving 17 bases between the germline ends. The CDR3 totals 16 residues. For the CDR3, the DNA is TGTGCCAGCAGCGTAGCGGGCGGAGCCCTCGGGGATACGCAGTATTTT. Translating it yields CASSVAGGALGDTQYF.

On this clone itself: Other DNA sequences in this sample translate to the same CDR3. The rearrangement joins TRBV5-1 to TRBJ1-2; D is undetermined. The CDR3 runs 13 residues. V dropped 2 bases and J dropped 2 bases, with 7 bases sitting between them. Per the germline V gene, CDR1 is SGHRS and CDR2 is YFSETQ. In nucleotides, the CDR3 is TGCGCCAGCAGCTTAGGCAAGAACTATGGCTACACCTTC. Translation gives CASSLGKNYGYTF.

V gene TRBV20-1 combines with J gene TRBJ1-1; a weak D match, TRBD1 (6 bases). CDR1 and CDR2 (germline): DFQATT, SNEGSKA (reference sequence). This CDR3 spans 11 amino acids. V was shortened by 0 bases and J by 8 bases, with 7 bases between the two germline ends. The CDR3 DNA reads TGCAGTGCTAGAGATGACAGGGAAGCTTTCTTT. It codes for CSARDDREAFF.

The chain is built from TRBV7-8 and TRBJ2-4, with TRBD1 matching over 7 bases. The CDR3 is 18 amino acids. The V and J ends lost 1 base and 3 bases, in that order; junction bases with no gene match: 12. CDR1 SGHVS and CDR2 FQNEAQ come from the germline V gene. The CDR3 coding sequence is TGTGCCAGCAGCTTAGGTCGGCTTTCCGGGACAGTCAAAAACATTCAGTACTTC. Protein product: CASSLGRLSGTVKNIQYF.

This clone showed up just once. The V and J genes are TRBV28 and TRBJ2-7, with 7 bases identical to TRBD2. J lost 7 bases, V lost 5 bases, and 11 bases had no gene match. CDR1 and CDR2 from the germline V gene are MDHEN and SYDVKM. CDR3 length: 14 amino acids. CDR3 DNA: TGTGCCAGCAGTCTACGAGTGGGACTATGGGAGCAGTACTTC. It encodes CASSLRVGLWEQYF.

CDR3 sequence (DNA): TGTGCCAGCTGGGAAGGAAACACCATATATTTT. It is translated as CASWEGNTIYF. V gene TRBV9 combines with J gene TRBJ1-3; D is undetermined. Germline CDR1 reads SGDLS; CDR2 reads YYNGEE. The V end lost 7 bases, the J end lost 4 bases, and 6 bases lay between the germline ends. CDR3 length: 11 amino acids. The full variable domain, in which reference TRBV9 and TRBJ1-3 provide the parts outside the CDR3, is DSGVTQTPKHLITATGQRVTLRCSPRSGDLSVYWYQQSLDQGLQFLIQYYNGEERAKGNILERFSAQQFPDLHSELNLSSLELGDSALYFCASWEGNTIYFGEGSWLTVV.

The gene calls are TRBV7-6 and TRBJ2-7; 10 bases align to TRBD2. J was trimmed by 7 bases and V by 2 bases; bases with no gene match: 8. The CDR3 length is 15 residues. Germline V CDR1 and CDR2: SGHVS, FNYEAQ. This chain's CDR3 is CASSLSAGGPGEQYF. Written as DNA, the CDR3 is TGTGCCAGCAGCTTATCAGCGGGAGGGCCTGGAGAGCAGTACTTC.

The chain links TRBV9 to TRBJ1-2; D is perhaps TRBD1 (5 bases). Germline values: CDR1 SGDLS, CDR2 YYNGEE. The CDR3 loop spans 17 amino acids. The ends were cut back, 0 bases at V and 0 bases at J, with 15 bases in the middle. CDR3 loop: CASSVGPGGESNYGYTF. The CDR3 DNA sequence: TGTGCCAGCAGCGTAGGACCTGGGGGGGAATCTAACTATGGCTACACCTTC.

V is TRBV5-4 and J is TRBJ2-7; 13 nucleotides align to TRBD2. The trim removed 4 bases at V and 6 bases at J, leaving 10 bases unmatched. The V gene's germline CDR1 is SGHNT and CDR2 YYREEE (reference sequence). The CDR3 runs 16 residues. CDR3: CASSRTSGRSLSEQYF. The CDR3 coding sequence is TGTGCCAGCAGCCGGACTAGCGGGAGATCTCTGTCCGAGCAGTACTTC.

This clone is a singleton in its sample. V is TRBV29-1 and J is TRBJ2-7, with 11 bases that match TRBD2. This CDR3 comprises 13 residues. J lost 6 bases, V lost 4 bases, and 5 bases had no gene match. Germline CDR1 reads SQVTM; CDR2 reads ANQGSEA. For the CDR3, the DNA is TGCAGCGTTGTACTTAGCGGGAGGGCCGAGCAGTACTTC. Translated: CSVVLSGRAEQYF.

This chain joins TRBV19 and TRBJ2-7; possible D gene TRBD1, 5 bases. Trimming took off 10 bases at V and 0 bases at J, with 10 bases between the two ends. The CDR3 runs 12 residues. Looked up from germline, CDR1 is LNHDA and CDR2 is SQIVND (reference sequence). The CDR3: CATSDTSYEQYF. CDR3 coding DNA: TGTGCCACCTCGGACACCTCCTACGAGCAGTACTTC.

The rearrangement joins TRBV6-5 to TRBJ1-5, with D unclear. Germline loops: CDR1 MNHEY, CDR2 SVGAGI. V lost 5 bases, J lost 4 bases, and 12 bases lay in between. This CDR3 spans 14 amino acids. CDR3 sequence (DNA): TGTGCCAGCAGTCCGACGGGGTGGAATCAGCCCCAGCATTTT. It codes for CASSPTGWNQPQHF.

The chain recombines TRBV7-7 with TRBJ2-5, with 9 positions matching TRBD1. Trimming took 1 base from V and 0 from J; bases not matched to a gene: 0. The CDR3 contains 15 residues. Germline values: CDR1 SSHAT, CDR2 FNYEAQ (reference sequence). The CDR3 coding sequence is TGTGCCAGCAGCTTAGGGGACAGGGACCAAGAGACCCAGTACTTC. Protein product: CASSLGDRDQETQYF.